These 2 T cell receptor beta chains were all obtained from the same sample, sequenced in a study of post-analysis software for immune sequencing data (dated by TCRdb to between 2014 and 2017). The protocol used for the library was PCR. The sample was run on an Illumina HiSeq 2500. Unique molecular identifiers were incorporated into TCR beta cDNA libraries to reduce PCR and sequencing biases. The public reads were run again by TCRdb, first through fastp at Q25 and then through MiXCR, and only productive beta chains were kept. All rows with the same CDR3 protein become a single entry with the most common DNA and genes. The sample yields around 500,000 distinct CDR3 sequences; 34% were counted once. The top ten hold approximately 5.4% of the sample. Their cognate antigens are unknown. On the study overall, not on this receptor specifically: Significantly higher frequencies in patients than in controls were found for roughly 5 TRBV segments, including TRBV5-6, TRBV5-1 and TRBV20-1.

Sequencing was carried out using blood. These receptors were taken from a girl aged 2 to 17 with multiple sclerosis.

This clonotype came up a few times. This sequence joins TRBV5-8 and TRBJ2-1, with TRBD1 matching 7 bases. Germline V gene data show CDR1 as SGHTS and CDR2 as YDEGEE. The CDR3 loop spans 15 amino acids. Trimming cost V 0 bases and J 4 bases; bases outside gene matches: 4. In DNA form, the CDR3 reads TGTGCCAGCAGCTTGGCCGGACAGGAATACAATGAGCAGTTCTTC. Translated: CASSLAGQEYNEQFF.

The J gene is TRBJ1-4, the V gene TRBV5-1; a weak D match, TRBD1 (6 bases). The CDR3 contains 15 residues. Deletions cut 3 bases from V and 0 bases from J, with 9 bases between. Germline V lookup: CDR1 SGHRS, CDR2 YFSETQ. The chain's CDR3 is CASSSWTATNEKLFF. CDR3 DNA: TGCGCCAGCAGCTCCTGGACAGCAACTAATGAAAAACTGTTTTTT. The whole variable domain, remainder taken from reference TRBV5-1 and TRBJ1-4, is KAGVTQTPRYLIKTRGQQVTLSCSPISGHRSVSWYQQTPGQGLQFLFEYFSETQRNKGNFPGRFSGRQFSNSRSEMNVSTLELGDSALYLCASSSWTATNEKLFFGSGTQLSVL.